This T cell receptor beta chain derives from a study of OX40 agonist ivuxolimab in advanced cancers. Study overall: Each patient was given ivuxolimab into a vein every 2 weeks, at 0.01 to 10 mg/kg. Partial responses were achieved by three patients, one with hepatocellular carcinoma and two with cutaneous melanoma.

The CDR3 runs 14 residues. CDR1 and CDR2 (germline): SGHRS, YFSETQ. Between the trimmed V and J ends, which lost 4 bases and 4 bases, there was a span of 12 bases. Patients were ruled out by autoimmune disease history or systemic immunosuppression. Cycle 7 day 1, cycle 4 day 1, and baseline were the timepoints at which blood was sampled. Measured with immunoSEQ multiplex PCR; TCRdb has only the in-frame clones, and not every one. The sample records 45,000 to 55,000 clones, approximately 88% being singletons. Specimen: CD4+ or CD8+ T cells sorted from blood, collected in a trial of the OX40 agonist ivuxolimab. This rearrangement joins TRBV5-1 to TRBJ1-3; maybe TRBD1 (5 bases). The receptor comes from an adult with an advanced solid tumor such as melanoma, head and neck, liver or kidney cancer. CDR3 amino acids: CASSPAGEGNTIYF. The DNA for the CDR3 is TGCGCCAGCAGCCCCGCGGGGGAAGGAAACACCATATATTTT.